The 29 T cell receptor beta chains below were found in one sample sequenced in a study of blood T cell repertoires in COVID-19. Clones were read by immunoSEQ multiplex PCR, and TCRdb kept only the in-frame ones, dropping some. Among a few hundred thousand clones listed, about 92% were seen once. Source material: PBMCs or T cells enriched from blood (not recorded which). Source of these receptors: a woman aged 30 to 39 who had recovered from COVID-19.

This clone was detected only once. The genes are TRBV18 and TRBJ1-3; D is possibly TRBD1 (6 bases). The CDR3 runs to 16 residues. Trimming removed 1 base at V and 1 base at J, with 11 bases between. Germline V CDR1 and CDR2: KGHSH, LQKENI. The CDR3 nucleotides read TGTGCCAGCTCACCACAACAGGGTATTTCTGGAAACACCATATATTTT. The encoded protein is CASSPQQGISGNTIYF. The whole variable domain, remainder taken from reference TRBV18 and TRBJ1-3, is NAGVMQNPRHLVRRRGQEARLRCSPMKGHSHVYWYRQLPEEGLKFMVYLQKENIIDESGMPKERFSAEFPKEGPSILRIQQVVRGDSAAYFCASSPQQGISGNTIYFGEGSWLTVV.

V usage is TRBV4-1 and J usage is TRBJ2-3, with TRBD2 matching 9 bases. Germline trimming cut 6 bases from V and 7 bases from J; bases unmatched to any gene: 11. CDR3 size: 15 residues. CDR1 MGHRA and CDR2 YSYEKL come from the germline V gene. The CDR3: CASREAGGPSNTQYF. DNA for the CDR3: TGCGCCAGCAGGGAAGCGGGGGGCCCCTCCAATACGCAGTATTTT.

The chain links TRBV7-8 to TRBJ2-3; possible D gene TRBD2, 5 bases. Germline loops: CDR1 SGHVS, CDR2 FQNEAQ. The germline V and J ends were trimmed by 5 bases and 1 base, with 13 bases remaining between them. This CDR3 is 15 amino acids long. CDR3 loop: CASSGTRFGTDTQYF. For the CDR3, the DNA is TGTGCCAGCAGCGGCACTAGATTTGGCACAGATACGCAGTATTTT.

The chain joins TRBV6-5 to TRBJ2-7, with TRBD2 matching 8 bases. With 5 bases clipped from V and 7 bases from J, the junction kept 10 bases outside the gene matches. This CDR3 region has 14 residues. Germline lookup yields CDR1 MNHEY and CDR2 SVGAGI. CDR3 residues: CASSQLGGAGEQYF. As DNA, the CDR3 is TGTGCCAGCAGTCAGCTCGGGGGGGCCGGAGAGCAGTACTTC.

The rearrangement joins TRBV19 to TRBJ2-7; 11 positions match TRBD1. CDR1 and CDR2 from the germline V gene are LNHDA and SQIVND (reference sequence). CDR3 length equals 14 residues. The J segment lost 2 bases and the V segment lost 10 bases, leaving 7 bases of the junction unmatched. The CDR3 spells CATRGQGAAYEQYF. The CDR3 DNA follows: TGTGCCACTAGAGGACAGGGGGCAGCCTACGAGCAGTACTTC.

The chain uses TRBV6-5 and TRBJ2-7; 7 positions match TRBD1. Germline loops: CDR1 MNHEY, CDR2 SVGAGI. The V and J ends lost 5 bases and 3 bases, in that order; junction bases with no gene match: 7. The CDR3 totals 14 residues. The CDR3: CASSRTGYLYEQYF. CDR3 sequence (DNA): TGTGCCAGCAGTAGGACAGGATACCTCTACGAGCAGTACTTC.

The chain recombines TRBV28 with TRBJ2-6; TRBD2 might be the D (5 bases). Germline V gene sequence: CDR1 MDHEN, CDR2 SYDVKM. The V end was cut by 8 bases, the J end by 3 bases, with 5 bases between. The length of the CDR3 is 12 residues. The CDR3 DNA is TGTGCCAGCGGACTTGGGGCCAACGTCCTGACTTTC. Translated: CASGLGANVLTF.

Notes on this clone: One end of the junction varies from germline; a read error may be responsible. The chain carries TRBV7-7 and TRBJ2-1; no definite D call. CDR3 length: 13 residues. The germline V gene has CDR1 SSHAT and CDR2 FNYEAQ (reference sequence). The CDR3 DNA follows: TGTGCTAGCAGCTTAGACCAGGCCCTAGAGCAGTTCTTC. Translated, it gives CASSLDQALEQFF.

The V gene is TRBV28, the J gene TRBJ2-1, with TRBD1 as a possible D gene (6 bases). From germline, CDR1 is MDHEN and CDR2 SYDVKM. The CDR3 extends over 16 amino acids. Trimming stripped 4 bases from V and 2 bases from J, with 15 bases between. CDR3 coding DNA: TGTGCCAGCAGTTCGTCAGGGGTTGTCACCTACAATGAGCAGTTCTTC. It yields the protein CASSSSGVVTYNEQFF.

The genes are TRBV19 and TRBJ1-5, with TRBD1 matching over 7 bases. The CDR3 spans 16 residues. J was trimmed by 0 bases and V by 4 bases; bases with no gene match: 6. CDR1 is LNHDA and CDR2 is SQIVND in the germline V gene (reference sequence). The CDR3 loop is CASSTTTGYSNQPQHF. The CDR3 DNA is TGTGCCAGTAGTACGACGACAGGGTATAGCAATCAGCCCCAGCATTTT.

The J gene is TRBJ2-7, the V gene TRBV19, with D possibly being TRBD1 (5 bases). The V gene lost 3 bases and the J gene lost 1 base, with 10 bases spanning the gap. Looked up from germline, CDR1 is LNHDA and CDR2 is SQIVND (reference sequence). CDR3 length: 14 amino acids. The CDR3 protein is CASSIGARSYEQYF. The CDR3 DNA reads as TGTGCCAGTAGTATTGGGGCGCGGTCCTACGAGCAGTACTTC.

The chain couples TRBV12-3 or TRBV12-4 to TRBJ1-2; tentatively, D is TRBD1 (6 bases). This CDR3 has 12 residues. The V gene lost 6 bases and the J gene lost 7 bases, with 12 bases spanning the gap. Here the CDR3 DNA reads TGTGCCAGCAGACTTCAGGGGTCTGGCTACACCTTC. Translating gives CASRLQGSGYTF.

The chain links TRBV29-1 to TRBJ1-2; 9 bases align to TRBD1. CDR1 and CDR2 from the germline V gene are SQVTM and ANQGSEA. CDR3 size: 13 residues. The J segment lost 8 bases and the V segment lost 4 bases, leaving 8 bases of the junction unmatched. The CDR3 sequence: CSVVRQGVGGYTF. In DNA form, the CDR3 reads TGCAGCGTTGTTCGACAGGGGGTAGGCGGCTACACCTTC.

The V call is TRBV3-1 (or the pseudogene TRBV3-2), the J call TRBJ2-5, with a weak D call TRBD2 (5 bases). V was shortened by 6 bases and J by 7 bases, with 12 bases between the two germline ends. Germline V gives CDR1 LGHDT, CDR2 YNNKEL (reference sequence). The CDR3 runs 12 residues. The CDR3 bases are TGTGCCAGCAGAAGTCAAGAGGGGACCCAGTACTTC. It is translated as CASRSQEGTQYF.

V and J are TRBV15 and TRBJ2-7; TRBD1 agrees at 9 bases. CDR1 and CDR2 (germline): LNHNV, YYDKDF (reference sequence). The CDR3 covers 17 residues. J lost 0 bases, V lost 2 bases, and 8 bases had no gene match. CDR3 sequence: CATSRYKGQGVSYEQYF. DNA for the CDR3: TGTGCCACCAGCAGATATAAGGGACAGGGCGTCTCCTACGAGCAGTACTTC.

This chain joins TRBV30 and TRBJ2-3, with D uncertain. The CDR3 consists of 13 residues. Trimming took off 8 bases at V and 0 bases at J, with 12 bases between the two ends. Per germline, CDR1 GTSNPN and CDR2 SVGIG (reference sequence). CDR3 bases: TGTGCCAGCTTACGCCTTAGCACAGATACGCAGTATTTT. This translates into CASLRLSTDTQYF.

V gene TRBV3-1 (or the pseudogene TRBV3-2) combines with J gene TRBJ1-6; D is undetermined. The CDR3 is 14 amino acids. Trimming removed 3 bases at V and 6 bases at J, with 9 bases between. Germline V CDR1 and CDR2: LGHDT, YNNKEL (reference sequence). The CDR3 bases are TGTGCCAGCAGCCAGTCGGAGGGTAATTCACCCCTCCACTTT. Amino acids: CASSQSEGNSPLHF.

This chain connects TRBV5-5 to TRBJ1-2, with D possibly being TRBD1 (6 bases). Germline V lookup: CDR1 SGHKS, CDR2 YYEKEE (reference sequence). This CDR3 has 13 amino acids. The germline V and J ends were trimmed by 0 bases and 4 bases, with 7 bases remaining between them. The CDR3 DNA is TGTGCCAGCAGCTTGGCACAGGGCTATGGCTACACCTTC. Translation gives CASSLAQGYGYTF. The whole variable domain, remainder taken from reference TRBV5-5 and TRBJ1-2, is DAGVTQSPTHLIKTRGQQVTLRCSPISGHKSVSWYQQVLGQGPQFIFQYYEKEERGRGNFPDRFSARQFPNYSSELNVNALLLGDSALYLCASSLAQGYGYTFGSGTRLTVV.

The V and J genes are TRBV7-2 and TRBJ2-5; 10 bases match TRBD2. The germline V gene encodes CDR1 SGHTA and CDR2 FQGNSA. This CDR3 comprises 18 residues. V shed 0 bases and J 2 bases; nucleotides not matched to a gene: 9. The CDR3 nucleotides are TGTGCCAGCAGCTTAGCCCCAGGGATAGCGGGGGGACAAGAGACCCAGTACTTC. Translating it yields CASSLAPGIAGGQETQYF.

The CDR3 DNA follows: TGTGCCAGCAGAACACAGGGGGCAGGGGAAAAACTGTTTTTT. Amino acid sequence: CASRTQGAGEKLFF. The chain carries TRBV2 and TRBJ1-4, with 9 nucleotides matching TRBD1. V was clipped by 6 bases and J by 8 bases; unmatched bases: 7. CDR3 size: 14 residues. Per germline, CDR1 SNHLY and CDR2 FYNNEI.

J is TRBJ2-1 and V is TRBV5-1; unclear D gene. The V end lost 3 bases, the J end lost 5 bases, and 12 bases lay between the germline ends. The CDR3 runs 14 residues. Germline CDR1 is SGHRS and CDR2 is YFSETQ. For the CDR3, the DNA is TGCGCCAGCAGCTCACCACCGGGTAACAATGAGCAGTTCTTC. Translated, it gives CASSSPPGNNEQFF.

The genes are TRBV7-9 and TRBJ2-7, with D tentatively TRBD1 (5 bases). Germline V gene lookup returns CDR1 SEHNR and CDR2 FQNEAQ (reference sequence). With 5 bases removed from V and 6 bases from J, the gap between germline ends came to 17 bases. The CDR3 length is 14 residues. The CDR3 here is CASSPQGGAPEQYF. CDR3 coding DNA: TGTGCCAGCAGCCCCCAGGGTGGTGCGCCCGAGCAGTACTTC.

In this sample, this clone turned up once. The chain couples TRBV6-2 or TRBV6-3 to TRBJ2-5; D is undetermined. Deletions cut 4 bases from V and 5 bases from J, with 14 bases between. This CDR3 is 14 amino acids long. Germline CDR1 is MNHEY and CDR2 is SVGEGT. CDR3 sequence reads: CASSSTLKEETQYF. CDR3 nucleotides: TGTGCCAGCAGTTCGACCCTTAAGGAGGAGACCCAGTACTTC.

The CDR3 spells CAATSGGAWAKNIQYF. The CDR3 DNA is TGTGCAGCGACTAGCGGGGGGGCCTGGGCCAAAAACATTCAGTACTTC. The V gene is TRBV2, the J gene TRBJ2-4; 14 bases map to TRBD2. This CDR3 is 16 amino acids long. The germline V gene has CDR1 SNHLY and CDR2 FYNNEI. Full variable domain (remainder filled in from reference TRBV2 and TRBJ2-4): EPEVTQTPSHQVTQMGQEVILRCVPISNHLYFYWYRQILGQKVEFLVSFYNNEISEKSEIFDDQFSVERPDGSNFTLKIRSTKLEDSAMYFCAATSGGAWAKNIQYFGAGTRLSVL.

In its sample, this clone was seen once. J is TRBJ2-5 and V is TRBV11-3; the match to TRBD1 covers 10 bases. Germline loops: CDR1 SGHNT, CDR2 YENEEA. The CDR3 has 15 residues. After removal of 6 bases from V and 4 bases from J, the junction contained 8 bases not matched to a gene. This CDR3 is CASRAGQGRGETQYF. CDR3 nucleotide sequence: TGTGCCAGCAGAGCGGGACAGGGGAGGGGAGAGACCCAGTACTTC.

The chain recombines TRBV2 with TRBJ2-1; maybe TRBD2 (6 bases). This CDR3 comprises 13 residues. V was clipped by 4 bases and J by 10 bases, with 14 bases between them. CDR1 is SNHLY and CDR2 is FYNNEI in the germline V gene. For the CDR3, the DNA is TGTGCCAGCAGTGGGGGCGGGGCCCCGGAGCAGTTCTTC. This gives the protein CASSGGGAPEQFF.

The sample holds one count of this clone. Compared with germline, one end of the junction differs, possibly owing to a read error. V is TRBV29-1 and J is TRBJ1-1; 8 bases agree with TRBD1. The CDR3 has 17 residues. Germline V gene data show CDR1 as SQVTM and CDR2 as ANQGSEA. The CDR3 DNA sequence: TGCAGCGTTCCCCGGGTTGTAGGTGGCTCCGACAGGGGAGGAAGGATCTTT. Translating gives CSVPRVVGGSDRGGRIF.

This clone was observed a single time. The rearrangement joins TRBV11-2 to TRBJ1-4; 10 bases are a match to TRBD1. Germline CDR1 SGHAT, CDR2 FQNNGV. V shed 5 bases and J 1 base; nucleotides not matched to a gene: 7. The CDR3 sequence is 17 residues long. The CDR3 bases are TGTGCCAGCAGCCGGGGACAGGGGTTGATAACTAATGAAAAACTGTTTTTT. It encodes CASSRGQGLITNEKLFF. Complete variable domain (other parts from reference TRBV11-2 and TRBJ1-4): EAGVAQSPRYKIIEKRQSVAFWCNPISGHATLYWYQQILGQGPKLLIQFQNNGVVDDSQLPKDRFSAERLKGVDSTLKIQPAKLEDSAVYLCASSRGQGLITNEKLFFGSGTQLSVL.

The J gene is TRBJ1-1, the V gene TRBV19, with TRBD1 matching 8 bases. Trimming took 2 bases from V and 4 from J; bases not matched to a gene: 18. The CDR3 totals 19 residues. Germline assignment: CDR1 LNHDA and CDR2 SQIVND (reference sequence). Here the CDR3 reads CASSISGTGYYQGGTEAFF. The DNA for the CDR3 is TGTGCCAGTAGTATATCAGGGACAGGTTACTACCAAGGAGGCACTGAAGCTTTCTTT. Full variable domain (remainder filled in from reference TRBV19 and TRBJ1-1): DGGITQSPKYLFRKEGQNVTLSCEQNLNHDAMYWYRQDPGQGLRLIYYSQIVNDFQKGDIAEGYSVSREKKESFPLTVTSAQKNPTAFYLCASSISGTGYYQGGTEAFFGQGTRLTVV.